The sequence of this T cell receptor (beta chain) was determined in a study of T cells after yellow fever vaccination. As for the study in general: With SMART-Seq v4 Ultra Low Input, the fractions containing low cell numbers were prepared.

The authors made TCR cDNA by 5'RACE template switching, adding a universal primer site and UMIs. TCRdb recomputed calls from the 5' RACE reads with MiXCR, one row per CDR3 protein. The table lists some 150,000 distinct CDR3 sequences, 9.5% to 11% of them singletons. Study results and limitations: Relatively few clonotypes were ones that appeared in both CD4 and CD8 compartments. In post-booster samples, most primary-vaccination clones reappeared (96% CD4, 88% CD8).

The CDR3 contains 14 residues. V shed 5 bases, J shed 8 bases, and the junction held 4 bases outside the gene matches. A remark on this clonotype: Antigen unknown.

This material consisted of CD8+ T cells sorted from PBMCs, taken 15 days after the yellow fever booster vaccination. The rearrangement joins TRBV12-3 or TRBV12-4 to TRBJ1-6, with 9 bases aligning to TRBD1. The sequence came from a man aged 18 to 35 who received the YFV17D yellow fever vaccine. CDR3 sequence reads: CASSPGTGYSPLHF. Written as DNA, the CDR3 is TGTGCCAGCAGTCCCGGGACAGGGTATTCACCCCTCCACTTT.